Given below is one T cell receptor (beta chain) in context. Its antigen remains unidentified. The sample originates from a study of CD8+ T cells in alopecia areata. The sequencing template was cDNA reverse transcribed from extracted RNA. The method was immunoSEQ multiplex PCR; TCRdb's version includes in-frame clones alone and lacks a portion of them. Of 110,000 or so clones listed, roughly three fifths are singletons. The V end was cut by 6 bases, the J end by 3 bases, with 20 bases between. Per germline, CDR1 MGHRA and CDR2 YSYEKL. The length of the CDR3 is 17 residues. Regarding the study as a whole: Mice gave a clearer picture of TCR sharing than patients did, possibly for HLA-related reasons. Scalp clonality and expanded CD8+ clones among the top 100 fell significantly with tofacitinib.

Treatment described: oral pan-JAK inhibitor, 5-10 mg twice daily. This sample comprised CD4+ T cells sorted from blood, obtained at week 24, from a patient treated with tofacitinib. The receptor was isolated from a human donor with alopecia areata. The rearrangement joins TRBV4-1 to TRBJ2-2; D ambiguous. The CDR3 region has the DNA TGCGCCAGCAGGACCGTCGACATGGGCATGCACACCGGGGAGCTGTTTTTT. Its protein product is CASRTVDMGMHTGELFF.